This TCR beta chain was identified in a study of T cell responses to AZD1222 COVID-19 vaccine (dated by TCRdb to about 2021). Study-level background: AZD1222 recipients whose second dose came at about 4 weeks and those whose second dose came at about 12 weeks were combined into one group, since spike-specific TCR depth and breadth did not differ between the two schedules. TCR sequencing was performed for roughly 250 trial participants, of whom 207 were given two doses of AZD1222 and roughly 25 were given two doses of MenACWY control vaccine. Trial participants were enrolled into age subgroups of 18-55, 56-69 and 70-plus years, which contained approximately 150, 30 and 60 TCR-sequenced participants, respectively. Results and caveats for the whole study, not just this receptor: Nearly half of unique spike-specific TCRs reportedly recognized epitopes outside regions mutated in the B.1.351 and B.1.1.7 variants. Because no samples from the day 14 peak response were available, repertoires could be characterized only after the peak T cell response. The 56-69-year group was small, and its depth increase did not reach significance, likely because of low power. After two AZD1222 doses, both the breadth and the depth of spike-specific TCRs were significantly higher than at day 0 and than in MenACWY recipients. The whole spike protein was spanned by vaccine-associated CD4 TCRs, and dominant responses were seen in regions 160-218 and 743-854. Conclusions about previously exposed vaccinees were limited because only five to seven AZD1222 recipients were SARS-CoV-2 seropositive at baseline. Participants were mostly white British and included more females than males, and it was suggested by the authors that clonal diversity may have been underestimated.

About this clone itself: Its antigen is still unknown. Base qualities are not at hand, and no much larger clone is one base apart.

The germline V gene specifies MGHRA as CDR1 and YSYEKL as CDR2. Cut back by 1 base and 1 base, the V and J ends lie 4 bases apart. The CDR3 runs 13 residues from the cysteine to the phenylalanine. The retained sequence is limited to the CDR3, 39 bases, with the frame set at the first base. The CDR3 regions of human TCRbeta chains were analyzed by immunosequencing. The original methods were these. TCRs in the repertoires were compared against a reference library of SARS-CoV-2-specific TCRs that had been generated with the MIRA antigen-specificity platform. Breadth was defined as the fraction of unique TCRs that were SARS-CoV-2-associated. Depth was defined as the fraction of total T cells that were SARS-CoV-2-associated. Each spike-specific TCR was assigned to its reactive spike region and to a CD4 or CD8 class using the MIRA data. Log10-transformed breadth and depth values were compared by one-way ANOVA with Sidak's multiple comparisons tests. TCRdb took this table from immuneACCESS and kept in-frame rearrangements with V and J called. Such tables lack part of the clones; where checked against another copy, unresolved V genes explain under half of the gap, and the rest is unexplained. V and J calls and clone size come straight from that table; D and trimming were deduced from the DNA. This sample comprises around 72,000 clones, roughly four fifths of them detected only once. The ten largest clonotypes hold over 5% of the sample.

What the time point label conveys for this sample: baseline before first vaccination. The vaccinee samples were drawn from two UK trials, COV001 and COV002, one of which was a single-blind randomized controlled phase 2/3 trial testing AZD1222 (ChAdOx1 nCoV-19) in healthy adults. For TCRbeta chain sequencing, PBMC samples were collected from trial participants at day 0 and at day 28 after the second dose. The chain is encoded by TRBV4-1 joined to TRBJ1-1; too little of a D gene remains to name it. The input for sequencing was peripheral blood, taken on day 0 of AZD1222 vaccination. The sequence derives from an adult in good health. The DNA reads TGCGCCAGCAGCCAAGCGTCGAACACTGAAGCTTTCTTT. This yields the protein CASSQASNTEAFF.